The clone carrying this T cell receptor (beta chain) came up a few times. The sample is drawn from a study of early T cells in non-severe SARS-CoV-2 infection. TCRdb independently ran MiXCR on the 5' RACE reads; one entry per CDR3 protein. Among 35,000 to 50,000 distinct CDR3 sequences listed, around a quarter were seen once. The V gene lost 1 base and the J gene lost 4 bases, with 5 bases spanning the gap. Germline V CDR1 and CDR2: SNHLY, FYNNEI. The CDR3 is 14 amino acids. V is TRBV2 and J is TRBJ2-6; D uncertain. The TCR comes from an adult who was a healthcare worker with PCR-confirmed SARS-CoV-2 infection or an uninfected control (not recorded which). The specimen was whole blood, collected at baseline. CDR3 DNA sequence: TGTGCCAGCAGTGAAGTCCGAGGGGCCAACGTCCTGACTTTC. This codes for CASSEVRGANVLTF.